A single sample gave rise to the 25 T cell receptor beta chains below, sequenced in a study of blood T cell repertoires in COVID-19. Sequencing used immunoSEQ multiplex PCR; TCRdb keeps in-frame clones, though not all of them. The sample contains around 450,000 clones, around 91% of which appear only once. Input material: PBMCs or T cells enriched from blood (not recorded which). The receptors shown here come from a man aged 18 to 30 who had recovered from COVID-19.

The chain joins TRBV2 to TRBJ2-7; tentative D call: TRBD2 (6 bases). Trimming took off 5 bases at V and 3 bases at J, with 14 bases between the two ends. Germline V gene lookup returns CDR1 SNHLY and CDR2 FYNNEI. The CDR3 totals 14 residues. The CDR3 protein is CASSLEGPIYEQYF. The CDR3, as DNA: TGTGCCAGCAGTCTGGAGGGACCTATCTACGAGCAGTACTTC.

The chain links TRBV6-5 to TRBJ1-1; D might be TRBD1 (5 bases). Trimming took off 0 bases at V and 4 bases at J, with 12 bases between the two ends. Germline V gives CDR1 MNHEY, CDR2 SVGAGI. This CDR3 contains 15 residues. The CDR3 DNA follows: TGTGCCAGCAGTTACTCGGCAGGGATAGGCACTGAAGCTTTCTTT. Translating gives CASSYSAGIGTEAFF.

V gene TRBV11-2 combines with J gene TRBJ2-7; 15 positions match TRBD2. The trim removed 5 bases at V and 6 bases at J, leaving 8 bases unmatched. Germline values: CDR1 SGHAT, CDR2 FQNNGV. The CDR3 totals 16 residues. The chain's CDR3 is CASSRSGTSGRLEQYF. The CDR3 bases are TGTGCCAGCAGCCGAAGCGGGACTAGCGGGAGGCTCGAGCAGTACTTC.

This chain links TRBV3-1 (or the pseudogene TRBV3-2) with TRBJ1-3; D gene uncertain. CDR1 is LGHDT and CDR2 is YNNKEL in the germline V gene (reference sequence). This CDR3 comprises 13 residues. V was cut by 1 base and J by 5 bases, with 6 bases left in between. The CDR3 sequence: CASSQGGRNTIYF. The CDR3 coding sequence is TGTGCCAGCAGCCAAGGAGGGAGAAACACCATATATTTT.

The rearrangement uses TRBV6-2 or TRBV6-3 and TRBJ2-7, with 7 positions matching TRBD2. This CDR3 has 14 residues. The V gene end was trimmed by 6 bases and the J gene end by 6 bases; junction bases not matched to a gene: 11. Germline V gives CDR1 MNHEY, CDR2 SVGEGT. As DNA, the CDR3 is TGTGCCAGCAGCCGACCGGGACTACCCATCGAGCAGTACTTC. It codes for CASSRPGLPIEQYF.

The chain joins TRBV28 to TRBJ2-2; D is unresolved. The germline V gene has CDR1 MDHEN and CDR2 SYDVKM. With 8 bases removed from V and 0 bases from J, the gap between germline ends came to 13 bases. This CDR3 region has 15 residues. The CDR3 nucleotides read TGTGCCAGCTTGTCGCGGCTAGCGAACACCGGGGAGCTGTTTTTT. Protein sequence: CASLSRLANTGELFF.

For the CDR3, the DNA is TGCAGCGTTGATAACAGGGGCATGAACACTGAAGCTTTCTTT. Protein: CSVDNRGMNTEAFF. The V and J genes are TRBV29-1 and TRBJ1-1; the match to TRBD1 covers 7 bases. V shed 3 bases and J 0 bases; nucleotides not matched to a gene: 4. The CDR3 length is 14 residues. CDR1 is SQVTM and CDR2 is ANQGSEA in the germline V gene. The whole variable domain, filled in from reference TRBV29-1 and TRBJ1-1, reads SAVISQKPSRDICQRGTSLTIQCQVDSQVTMMFWYRQQPGQSLTLIATANQGSEATYESGFVIDKFPISRPNLTFSTLTVSNMSPEDSSIYLCSVDNRGMNTEAFFGQGTRLTVV.

CDR3: CASSEKPDGGLFF. In DNA form, the CDR3 reads TGTGCCAGCAGTGAAAAGCCAGATGGAGGGCTGTTTTTT. The rearrangement links TRBV2 to TRBJ1-4; D ambiguous. In germline, CDR1 is SNHLY, CDR2 FYNNEI. Trimming shortened V by 2 bases and J by 14 bases, and 15 bases separated the two germline ends. The CDR3 has 13 amino acids.

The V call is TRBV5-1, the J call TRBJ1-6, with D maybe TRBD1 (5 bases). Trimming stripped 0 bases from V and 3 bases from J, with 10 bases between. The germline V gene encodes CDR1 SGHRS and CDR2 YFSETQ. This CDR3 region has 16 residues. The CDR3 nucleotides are TGCGCCAGCAGCTTGGGTTCAGGGAACTATAATTCACCCCTCCACTTT. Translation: CASSLGSGNYNSPLHF.

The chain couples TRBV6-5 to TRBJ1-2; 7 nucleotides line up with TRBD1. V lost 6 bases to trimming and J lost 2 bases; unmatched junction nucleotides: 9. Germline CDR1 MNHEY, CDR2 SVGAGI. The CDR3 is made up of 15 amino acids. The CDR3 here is CASRGRGQENYGYTF. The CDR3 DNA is TGTGCCAGCAGGGGCCGTGGACAGGAGAACTATGGCTACACCTTC.

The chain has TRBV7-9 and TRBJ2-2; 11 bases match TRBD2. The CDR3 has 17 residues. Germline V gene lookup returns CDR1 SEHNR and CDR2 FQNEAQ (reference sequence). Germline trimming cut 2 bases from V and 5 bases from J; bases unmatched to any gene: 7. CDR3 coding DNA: TGTGCCAGCAGCTTAAGGGCGGGACTAGCGGAAACCGGGGAGCTGTTTTTT. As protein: CASSLRAGLAETGELFF. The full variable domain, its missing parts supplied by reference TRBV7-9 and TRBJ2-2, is DTGVSQNPRHKITKRGQNVTFRCDPISEHNRLYWYRQTLGQGPEFLTYFQNEAQLEKSRLLSDRFSAERPKGSFSTLEIQRTEQGDSAMYLCASSLRAGLAETGELFFGEGSRLTVL.

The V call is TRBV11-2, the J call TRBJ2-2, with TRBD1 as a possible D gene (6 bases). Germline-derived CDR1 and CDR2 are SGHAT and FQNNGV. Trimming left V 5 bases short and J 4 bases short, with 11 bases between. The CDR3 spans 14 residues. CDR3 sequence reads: CASSLQGITGELFF. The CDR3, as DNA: TGTGCCAGCAGCCTACAGGGTATCACCGGGGAGCTGTTTTTT.

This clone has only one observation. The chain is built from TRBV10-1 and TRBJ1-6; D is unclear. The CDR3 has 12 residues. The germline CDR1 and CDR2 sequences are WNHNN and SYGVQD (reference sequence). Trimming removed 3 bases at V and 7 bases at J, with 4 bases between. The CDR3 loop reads CASSDYNSPLHF. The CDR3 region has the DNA TGCGCCAGCAGTGACTACAATTCACCCCTCCACTTT.

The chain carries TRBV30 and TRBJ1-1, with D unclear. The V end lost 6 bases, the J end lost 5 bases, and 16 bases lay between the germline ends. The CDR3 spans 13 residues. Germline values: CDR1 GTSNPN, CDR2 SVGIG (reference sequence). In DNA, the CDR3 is TGTGCCTGCTCCCCCGCGAGGGAGACTGAAGCTTTCTTT. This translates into CACSPARETEAFF.

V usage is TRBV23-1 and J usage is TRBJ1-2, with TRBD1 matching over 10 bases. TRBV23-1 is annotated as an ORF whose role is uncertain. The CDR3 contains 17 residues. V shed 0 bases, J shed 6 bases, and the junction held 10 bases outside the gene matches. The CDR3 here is CASSQSGTGAPLDGYTF. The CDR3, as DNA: TGCGCCAGCAGTCAATCCGGGACAGGGGCCCCTTTAGATGGCTACACCTTC.

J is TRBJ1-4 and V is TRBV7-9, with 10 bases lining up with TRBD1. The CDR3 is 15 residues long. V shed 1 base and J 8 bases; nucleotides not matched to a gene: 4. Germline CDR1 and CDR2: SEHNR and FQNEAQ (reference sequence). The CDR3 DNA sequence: TGTGCCAGCAGCTTAGGGACAGGGGGAGCAGAAAAACTGTTTTTT. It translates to CASSLGTGGAEKLFF.

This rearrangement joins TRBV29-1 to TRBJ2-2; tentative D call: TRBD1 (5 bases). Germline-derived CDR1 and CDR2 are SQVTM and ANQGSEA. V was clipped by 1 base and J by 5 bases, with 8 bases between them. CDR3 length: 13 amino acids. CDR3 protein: CSVEGTRTGELFF. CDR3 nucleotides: TGCAGCGTTGAAGGGACAAGAACCGGGGAGCTGTTTTTT.

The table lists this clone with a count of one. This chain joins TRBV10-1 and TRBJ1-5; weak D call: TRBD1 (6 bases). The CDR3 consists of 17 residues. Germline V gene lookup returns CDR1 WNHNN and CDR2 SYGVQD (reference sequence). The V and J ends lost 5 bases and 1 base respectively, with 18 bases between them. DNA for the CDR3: TGCGCCAGCAGTCCCCGACCCACAGGGAACAGCAATCAGCCCCAGCATTTT. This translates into CASSPRPTGNSNQPQHF.

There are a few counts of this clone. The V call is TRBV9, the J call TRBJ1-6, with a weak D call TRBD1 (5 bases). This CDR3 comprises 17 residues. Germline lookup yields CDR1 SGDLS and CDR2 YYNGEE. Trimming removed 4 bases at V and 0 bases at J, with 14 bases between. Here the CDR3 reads CASSSGGGSSYNSPLHF. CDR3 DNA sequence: TGTGCCAGCAGCTCGGGGGGTGGGAGCTCCTATAATTCACCCCTCCACTTT.

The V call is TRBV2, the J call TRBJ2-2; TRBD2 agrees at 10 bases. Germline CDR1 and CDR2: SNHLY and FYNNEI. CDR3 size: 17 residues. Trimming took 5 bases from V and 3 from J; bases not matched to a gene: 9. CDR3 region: CASSPGAGGPYTGELFF. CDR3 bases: TGTGCCAGCAGTCCGGGAGCGGGAGGGCCTTACACCGGGGAGCTGTTTTTT.

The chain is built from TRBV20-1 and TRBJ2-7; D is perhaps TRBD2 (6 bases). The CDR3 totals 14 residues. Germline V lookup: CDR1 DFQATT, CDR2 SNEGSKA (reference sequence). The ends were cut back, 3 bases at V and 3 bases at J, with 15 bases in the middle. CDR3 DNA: TGCAGTGCTAGTAGGTCTGCGGAGGGCTACGAGCAGTACTTC. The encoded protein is CSASRSAEGYEQYF.

The CDR3 spells CASSLERAPPDTQYF. CDR3 nucleotides: TGCGCCAGCAGCTTGGAACGCGCCCCCCCAGATACGCAGTATTTT. V is TRBV5-1 and J is TRBJ2-3; D is unclear. Germline V gene lookup returns CDR1 SGHRS and CDR2 YFSETQ. The CDR3 is 15 amino acids. V gave up 0 bases and J gave up 4 bases, with 12 bases separating them. The whole variable domain, filled in from reference TRBV5-1 and TRBJ2-3, reads KAGVTQTPRYLIKTRGQQVTLSCSPISGHRSVSWYQQTPGQGLQFLFEYFSETQRNKGNFPGRFSGRQFSNSRSEMNVSTLELGDSALYLCASSLERAPPDTQYFGPGTRLTVL.

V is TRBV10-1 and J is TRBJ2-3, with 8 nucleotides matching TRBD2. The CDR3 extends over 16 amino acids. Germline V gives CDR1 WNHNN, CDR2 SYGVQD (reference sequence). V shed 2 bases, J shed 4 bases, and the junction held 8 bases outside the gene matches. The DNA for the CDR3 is TGCGCCAGCAGTGAGAGGGAGCGGGAGATGGCAGATACGCAGTATTTT. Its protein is CASSEREREMADTQYF.

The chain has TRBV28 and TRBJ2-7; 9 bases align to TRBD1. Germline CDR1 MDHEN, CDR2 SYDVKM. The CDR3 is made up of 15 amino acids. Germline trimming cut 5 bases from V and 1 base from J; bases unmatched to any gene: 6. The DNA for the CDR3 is TGTGCCAGCAGTGGCCGGGACAGGGTTTCCTACGAGCAGTACTTC. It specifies CASSGRDRVSYEQYF.

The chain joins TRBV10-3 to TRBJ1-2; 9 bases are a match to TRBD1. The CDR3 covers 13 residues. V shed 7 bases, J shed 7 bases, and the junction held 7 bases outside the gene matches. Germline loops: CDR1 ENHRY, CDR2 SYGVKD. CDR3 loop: CAIIPGTGSGYTF. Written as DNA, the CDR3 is TGTGCCATCATCCCCGGGACAGGGTCTGGCTACACCTTC.